This T cell receptor (beta chain) was profiled in a study of blood T cell repertoires in COVID-19 (dated by TCRdb to about 2020). A note on the overall study: The collaborator samples originated in the United States, Italy and Spain and spanned the acute and convalescent phases of COVID-19. Where HLA class I and class II types were available, the types were taken from metadata supplied by the sample provider, not from assay-based typing. Samples were obtained from the ongoing ImmuneRACE study (first 160 participants) and from over a thousand subjects provided by 6 global collaborators. Nearly every sample came with metadata listing a de-identified subject ID, COVID-19 status, age in years and sex. The material from the prospective study consisted of cDNA or gDNA derived from T cells, B-cell-depleted T cells, or PBMCs. The repertoires were released in a freely available public database intended as a resource for research on the immune response to SARS-CoV-2. The dataset comprised deeply sampled blood TCRbeta repertoires from subjects exposed to, actively infected with, or recovered from COVID-19. What the study reported, not specific to this receptor: The quantity of clinical and demographic metadata differed by source and by participant and was supplied without curation.

Concerning this clone itself: Its antigen is currently not known. No clone much larger than this one lies a single base away; base qualities are absent.

TCRbeta CDR3 regions were amplified from genomic DNA by means of the immunoSEQ Assay, a bias-controlled multiplex PCR. Concerning the study's data processing: The number of nucleated cells in each sample was estimated from the amplification of reference gene primers within the assay. To quantify the absolute abundance of each unique TCRbeta CDR3 rearrangement, sequence reads were collapsed and filtered. For each sample, productive Simpson clonality was calculated as the square root of Simpson's diversity index over productive rearrangements. TCRdb took this table from immuneACCESS and kept in-frame rearrangements with V and J called. Such tables lack part of the clones; where checked against another copy, unresolved V genes explain under half of the gap, and the rest is unexplained. V and J calls and clone size follow that table, whereas D and trimming were derived from the DNA. Here the sample has approximately 250,000 clones; approximately 90% occur a single time. 4.1% of the sample is taken by the ten largest.

Enrolling through a virtual design, the prospective study's participants ranged in age from roughly 18 to 89 years and lived across about two dozen United States geographic areas. In the prospective study, cohorts were assigned on the basis of participant-reported clinical history obtained from a screening survey and a study questionnaire. In the prospective study, whole blood, serum and a nasopharyngeal or oropharyngeal swab were collected from each participant by mobile phlebotomists. Over a roughly two-month period, participants in the prospective study had the option of providing additional blood draws and questionnaires. Before DNA extraction, blood samples from the prospective study were shipped at room temperature or frozen. The clonotype was recovered from a woman in her 30s with acute COVID-19. Sequencing used PBMCs or T cells enriched from blood (not recorded which).

The CDR3 reads CSASSLSSYNEQFF. The DNA sequence is TGCAGTGCTAGTTCCCTGAGCTCCTACAATGAGCAGTTCTTC. Recombination joined TRBV20-1 with TRBJ2-1, with no confidently assigned D gene. Trimming takes 3 bases from V and 0 bases from J, and the germline ends sit 9 bases apart. From the cysteine up to the phenylalanine, the CDR3 has a length of 14 residues. Of the read, only the CDR3 DNA is kept; its 42 bases are in frame from base 1. As encoded in the germline V gene (reference sequence), CDR1 is DFQATT while CDR2 is SNEGSKA.